The entry below gives a single TCR beta chain sequence along with its context. Its antigen is unknown. CDR3 size: 16 residues. The V gene's germline CDR1 is DFQATT and CDR2 SNEGSKA (reference sequence). Trimming stripped 3 bases from V and 2 bases from J, with 18 bases between. These data come from a study of T cells after yellow fever vaccination. Notes on the study in general: The CD4 and CD8 compartments had a small share of their clonotypes in common.

Synthesis of TCR cDNA relied on 5'RACE template switching, which attached a universal primer site and UMIs. One entry per CDR3 protein, called by TCRdb with MiXCR from the 5' RACE reads. Of about 57,000 distinct CDR3 sequences in the sample, approximately 7% were seen once. This specimen was CD8+ T cells sorted from PBMCs, taken 15 days after the yellow fever booster vaccination. V usage is TRBV20-1 and J usage is TRBJ2-3, with TRBD2 as a possible D gene (6 bases). The TCR sequence derives from a man aged 25-45 years who received the YFV17D yellow fever vaccine. Here the CDR3 DNA reads TGCAGTGCTAGGTCGACAGCGGGCCGGTCCACAGATACGCAGTATTTT. It specifies CSARSTAGRSTDTQYF.